The next 20 T cell receptor beta chains were all read from a single sample in a study of PD-L1 blockade in urothelial cancer. Time point given: peripheral blood 6 weeks after treatment start. Method: immunoSEQ multiplex PCR; TCRdb's copy keeps in-frame clones and lacks some. The top ten clones hold under 10% of a sample with 83,000 or so clones, around four fifths of them seen once. The starting material was PBMCs, obtained around atezolizumab (anti-PD-L1) treatment. All receptors derive from a man between 65 and 85 years old with urothelial cancer.

The rearrangement joins TRBV4-2 to TRBJ1-4; 10 positions match TRBD1. The CDR3 runs to 17 residues. Germline V gene data show CDR1 as LGHNA and CDR2 as YNFKEQ. Losses at the gene ends were 0 bases for V and 6 bases for J; bases not matched to a gene: 7. DNA of the CDR3: TGTGCCAGCAGCCAAGAGCCGCCCGGGACAGGGGATGAAAAACTGTTTTTT. Encoded protein: CASSQEPPGTGDEKLFF.

This clone was counted a few times. The chain joins TRBV6-1 to TRBJ2-7; TRBD2 is a possible D gene (6 bases). The V and J ends lost 5 bases and 4 bases respectively, with 15 bases between them. This CDR3 contains 14 residues. Germline V gives CDR1 MNHNS, CDR2 SASEGT. CDR3 residues: CASSHAGGGYEQYF. For the CDR3, the DNA is TGTGCCAGCAGTCATGCCGGGGGTGGATACGAGCAGTACTTC.

V is TRBV5-1 and J is TRBJ2-7; D perhaps matches TRBD2 (5 bases). The germline V gene encodes CDR1 SGHRS and CDR2 YFSETQ. V shed 4 bases and J shed 3 bases, with 17 bases lying between them. This CDR3 comprises 15 residues. The CDR3 nucleotides are TGCGCCAGCAGCCCCCCCCGGCTAGCCCGCTACGAGCAGTACTTC. Translated, it gives CASSPPRLARYEQYF.

The chain is built from TRBV27 and TRBJ2-7; possibly TRBD2 for D (7 bases). The CDR3 consists of 18 residues. Trimming stripped 2 bases from V and 1 base from J, with 21 bases between. Germline V gives CDR1 MNHEY, CDR2 SMNVEV (reference sequence). CDR3 protein: CASSLKQGGGAGSYEQYF. In nucleotides, the CDR3 is TGTGCCAGCAGTTTAAAACAGGGTGGGGGGGCAGGGTCCTACGAGCAGTACTTC.

Regarding this clone: This may be a read error, as it is one base from a much larger clone. Distinct nucleotide sequences in the sample also encode this CDR3. This rearrangement joins TRBV5-6 to TRBJ1-2; 10 bases match TRBD1. Per germline, CDR1 SGHDT and CDR2 YYEEEE. Unmatched junction bases numbered 1, after V lost 2 bases and J lost 6 bases. The CDR3 covers 13 residues. CDR3 protein: CASSFGQGDGYTF. In DNA form, the CDR3 reads TGTGCCAGCAGCTTCGGACAGGGGGATGGCTACACCTTC.

V is TRBV9 and J is TRBJ2-1, with 9 positions matching TRBD2. This CDR3 spans 16 amino acids. V trimming: 0 bases; J trimming: 8 bases; junction bases outside the gene matches: 9. Germline CDR1 SGDLS, CDR2 YYNGEE. CDR3 in DNA: TGTGCCAGCAGCGTAGTCGAGGGACTAGCAATCCATGAGCAGTTCTTC. This encodes CASSVVEGLAIHEQFF.

The V call is TRBV9, the J call TRBJ1-2; TRBD1 is a possible D gene (6 bases). The ends were cut back, 3 bases at V and 2 bases at J, with 11 bases in the middle. This CDR3 spans 14 amino acids. The germline gives CDR1 SGDLS, CDR2 YYNGEE. CDR3 sequence: CASSALDRNYGYTF. CDR3 sequence (DNA): TGTGCCAGCAGCGCCCTGGACAGAAACTATGGCTACACCTTC.

For this clone: This specimen includes other DNA sequences encoding the same CDR3. The rearrangement links TRBV4-2 to TRBJ2-7, with D unresolved. Trimming left V 2 bases short and J 3 bases short, with 11 bases between. This CDR3 comprises 14 residues. CDR1 is LGHNA and CDR2 is YNFKEQ in the germline V gene. Here the CDR3 reads CASSQNPHSYEQYF. The CDR3, as DNA: TGTGCCAGCAGCCAAAACCCCCATAGCTACGAGCAGTACTTC.

This clone was recorded only once. This chain uses TRBV19 with TRBJ1-2; D is ambiguous. V was cut by 6 bases and J by 3 bases, with 11 bases left in between. Per the germline V gene, CDR1 is LNHDA and CDR2 is SQIVND (reference sequence). The CDR3 is made up of 13 amino acids. CDR3 DNA sequence: TGTGCCAGTAGGCCCCCCGGGTACTATGGCTACACCTTC. Translated: CASRPPGYYGYTF.

The genes are TRBV5-4 and TRBJ2-3; D perhaps matches TRBD2 (7 bases). The germline gives CDR1 SGHNT, CDR2 YYREEE (reference sequence). The CDR3 is 15 residues long. Trimming stripped 4 bases from V and 5 bases from J, with 17 bases between. CDR3 DNA: TGTGCCAGCAGCCGATCCGGGGGGCAGGTAGATACGCAGTATTTT. Translating it yields CASSRSGGQVDTQYF.

This clone appeared a few times. This chain uses TRBV10-3 with TRBJ1-1; 10 bases agree with TRBD1. V was pared by 7 bases and J by 6 bases, with 8 bases of the junction left unmatched. The germline CDR1 and CDR2 sequences are ENHRY and SYGVKD. The CDR3 has 14 amino acids. The CDR3 region has the DNA TGTGCCATCACCCGGGACAGGGGCGGGGCTGAAGCTTTCTTT. Its protein is CAITRDRGGAEAFF.

V usage is TRBV19 and J usage is TRBJ2-1, with 12 bases aligning to TRBD1. Germline V gene data show CDR1 as LNHDA and CDR2 as SQIVND (reference sequence). J was trimmed by 8 bases and V by 7 bases; bases with no gene match: 12. The CDR3 runs to 16 residues. The CDR3 region has the DNA TGTGCCAGTACCCCCTCCCGGGACAGGGGGCGCGATGAGCAGTTCTTC. Its translation: CASTPSRDRGRDEQFF.

J is TRBJ2-1 and V is TRBV2; D might be TRBD2 (7 bases). The CDR3 spans 14 residues. V lost 8 bases to trimming and J lost 6 bases, with 17 bases between them. Per the germline V gene, CDR1 is SNHLY and CDR2 is FYNNEI. Written as DNA, the CDR3 is TGTGCCAGCTCTGAAAAGGGGGGGCCCAATGAGCAGTTCTTC. Protein sequence: CASSEKGGPNEQFF.

This clone was detected once. The gene calls are TRBV5-1 and TRBJ2-7; 7 nucleotides align to TRBD1. The CDR3 loop spans 17 amino acids. Germline trimming cut 0 bases from V and 0 bases from J; bases unmatched to any gene: 9. Germline V gives CDR1 SGHRS, CDR2 YFSETQ. This CDR3 is CASSLAPPDRASYEQYF. In nucleotides, the CDR3 is TGCGCCAGCAGCTTGGCCCCACCAGACAGGGCCTCCTACGAGCAGTACTTC.

V usage is TRBV7-2 and J usage is TRBJ2-5; 7 nucleotides agree with TRBD1. V shed 4 bases, J shed 5 bases, and the junction held 7 bases outside the gene matches. Germline V gene data show CDR1 as SGHTA and CDR2 as FQGNSA. The CDR3 runs 14 residues. DNA of the CDR3: TGTGCCAGCAGCTCAAGGACAGGCGGGGAGACCCAGTACTTC. Its protein product is CASSSRTGGETQYF.

This clone has just one count. V and J are TRBV6-5 and TRBJ1-1; D call uncertain. This CDR3 spans 13 amino acids. Germline assignment: CDR1 MNHEY and CDR2 SVGAGI. Trimming removed 2 bases at V and 5 bases at J, with 9 bases between. The CDR3 loop is CASSYTPGTEAFF. The CDR3 nucleotides are TGTGCCAGCAGTTACACGCCGGGAACTGAAGCTTTCTTT.

This clone was observed a few times. The chain recombines TRBV6-4 with TRBJ2-2; D may be TRBD1 (6 bases). The CDR3 consists of 14 residues. CDR1 and CDR2 (germline): MRHNA, SNTAGT. Trimming shortened V by 6 bases and J by 5 bases, and 13 bases separated the two germline ends. The CDR3 DNA reads TGTGCCAGCAGCAACAGGGTATGGACCGGGGAGCTGTTTTTT. This translates into CASSNRVWTGELFF.

This clone was detected once. The V and J genes are TRBV19 and TRBJ1-2, with 9 bases lining up with TRBD1. J gave up 8 bases and V 1 base, and 5 bases lay outside the gene matches. Per the germline V gene, CDR1 is LNHDA and CDR2 is SQIVND (reference sequence). The CDR3 length is 14 residues. The CDR3 region is CASSIGGQGIGYTF. CDR3 DNA: TGTGCCAGTAGTATAGGTGGACAGGGGATCGGCTACACCTTC.

The rearrangement links TRBV7-9 to TRBJ2-3; D is ambiguous. Per the germline V gene, CDR1 is SEHNR and CDR2 is FQNEAQ (reference sequence). The germline V and J ends were trimmed by 9 bases and 2 bases, with 12 bases remaining between them. The CDR3 sequence is 13 residues long. DNA of the CDR3: TGTGCCAGTCATCTAGGAGTCACAGATACGCAGTATTTT. As protein: CASHLGVTDTQYF.

The CDR3 protein is CATSRVAGLTDTQYF. The CDR3 bases are TGTGCCACCAGCAGAGTGGCGGGGCTCACAGATACGCAGTATTTT. The chain carries TRBV15 and TRBJ2-3; D may be TRBD2 (6 bases). Trimming left V 1 base short and J 2 bases short, with 10 bases between. Looked up from germline, CDR1 is LNHNV and CDR2 is YYDKDF (reference sequence). The CDR3 runs to 15 residues.